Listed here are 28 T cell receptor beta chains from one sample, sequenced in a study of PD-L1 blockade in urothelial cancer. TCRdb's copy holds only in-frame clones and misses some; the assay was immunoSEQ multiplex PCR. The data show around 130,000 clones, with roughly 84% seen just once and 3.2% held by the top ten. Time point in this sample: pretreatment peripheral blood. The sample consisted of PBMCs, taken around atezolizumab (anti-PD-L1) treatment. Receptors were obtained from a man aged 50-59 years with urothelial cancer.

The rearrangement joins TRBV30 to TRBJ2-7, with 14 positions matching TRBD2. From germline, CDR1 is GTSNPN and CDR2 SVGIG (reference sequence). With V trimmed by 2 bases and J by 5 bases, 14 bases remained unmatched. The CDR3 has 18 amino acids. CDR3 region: CAWSRFDRTSGRFHEQYF. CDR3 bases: TGTGCCTGGAGTCGTTTTGATCGGACTAGCGGGAGGTTCCACGAGCAGTACTTC.

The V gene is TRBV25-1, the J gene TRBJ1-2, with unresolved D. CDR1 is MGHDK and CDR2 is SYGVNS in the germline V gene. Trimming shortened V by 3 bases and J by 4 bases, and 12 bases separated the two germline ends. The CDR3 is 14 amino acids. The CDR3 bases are TGTGCCAGCAGTGAGGTCGCGGGAGGCTATGGCTACACCTTC. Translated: CASSEVAGGYGYTF.

The DNA of the CDR3 is TGTGCCAGCAGTCGAATTCCGGGACAACACACAACTAATGAAAAACTGTTTTTT. Translating it yields CASSRIPGQHTTNEKLFF. The chain uses TRBV7-2 and TRBJ1-4, with a possible D match to TRBD1 (6 bases). Germline loops: CDR1 SGHTA, CDR2 FQGNSA. V lost 6 bases and J 0 bases, leaving 20 bases between the germline ends. This CDR3 is 18 amino acids long.

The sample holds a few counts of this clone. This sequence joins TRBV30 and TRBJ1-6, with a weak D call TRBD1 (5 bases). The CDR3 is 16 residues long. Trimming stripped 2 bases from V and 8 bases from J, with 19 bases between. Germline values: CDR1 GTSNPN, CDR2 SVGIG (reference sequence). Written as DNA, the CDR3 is TGTGCCTGGAGTTCCCCCCTGCGGGGACGCGATTCACCCCTCCACTTT. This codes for CAWSSPLRGRDSPLHF.

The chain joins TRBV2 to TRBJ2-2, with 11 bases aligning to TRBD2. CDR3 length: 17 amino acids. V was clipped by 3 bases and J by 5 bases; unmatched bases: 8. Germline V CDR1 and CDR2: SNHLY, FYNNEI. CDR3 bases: TGTGCCAGCAGTGAGAAACCGGGACTAGCGGTAACCGGGGAGCTGTTTTTT. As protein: CASSEKPGLAVTGELFF. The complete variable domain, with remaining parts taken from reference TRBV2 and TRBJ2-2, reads EPEVTQTPSHQVTQMGQEVILRCVPISNHLYFYWYRQILGQKVEFLVSFYNNEISEKSEIFDDQFSVERPDGSNFTLKIRSTKLEDSAMYFCASSEKPGLAVTGELFFGEGSRLTVL.

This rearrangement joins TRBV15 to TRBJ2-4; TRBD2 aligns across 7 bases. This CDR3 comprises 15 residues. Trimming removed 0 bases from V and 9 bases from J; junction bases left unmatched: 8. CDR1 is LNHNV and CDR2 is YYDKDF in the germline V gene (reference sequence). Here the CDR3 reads CATSRDLGGEAIQYF. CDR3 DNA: TGTGCCACCAGCAGAGATTTGGGGGGGGAGGCCATTCAGTACTTC.

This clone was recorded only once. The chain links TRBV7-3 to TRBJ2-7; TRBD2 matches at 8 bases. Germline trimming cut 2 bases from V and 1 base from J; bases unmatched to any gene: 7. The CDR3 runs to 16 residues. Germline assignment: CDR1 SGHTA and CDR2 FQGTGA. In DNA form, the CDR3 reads TGTGCCAGCAGCTTATCAGTAGCGGGACAATCCTACGAGCAGTACTTC. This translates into CASSLSVAGQSYEQYF. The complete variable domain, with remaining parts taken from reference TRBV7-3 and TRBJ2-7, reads GAGVSQTPSNKVTEKGKYVELRCDPISGHTALYWYRQSLGQGPEFLIYFQGTGAADDSGLPNDRFFAVRPEGSVSTLKIQRTERGDSAVYLCASSLSVAGQSYEQYFGPGTRLTVT.

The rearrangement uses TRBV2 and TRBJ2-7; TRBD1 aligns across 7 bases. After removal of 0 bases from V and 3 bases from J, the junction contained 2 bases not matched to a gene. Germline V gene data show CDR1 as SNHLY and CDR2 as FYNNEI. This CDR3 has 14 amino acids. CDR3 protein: CASSEADRSYEQYF. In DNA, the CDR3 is TGTGCCAGCAGTGAAGCGGACAGGAGCTACGAGCAGTACTTC. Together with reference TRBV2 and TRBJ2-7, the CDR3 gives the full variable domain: EPEVTQTPSHQVTQMGQEVILRCVPISNHLYFYWYRQILGQKVEFLVSFYNNEISEKSEIFDDQFSVERPDGSNFTLKIRSTKLEDSAMYFCASSEADRSYEQYFGPGTRLTVT.

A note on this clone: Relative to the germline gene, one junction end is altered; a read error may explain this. The CDR3 nucleotides read TGTGCAATCAGGGAGGGGGGCAACAAAAACATTCAGTACTTC. It encodes CAIREGGNKNIQYF. This sequence joins TRBV10-3 and TRBJ2-4; tentatively, D is TRBD2 (7 bases). This CDR3 has 14 residues. From germline, CDR1 is ENHRY and CDR2 SYGVKD.

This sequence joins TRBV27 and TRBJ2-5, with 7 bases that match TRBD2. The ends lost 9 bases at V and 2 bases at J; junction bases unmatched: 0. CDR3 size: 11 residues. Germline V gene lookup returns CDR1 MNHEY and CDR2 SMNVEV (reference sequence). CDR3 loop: CARRGQETQYF. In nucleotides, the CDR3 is TGTGCCAGGCGGGGGCAAGAGACCCAGTACTTC.

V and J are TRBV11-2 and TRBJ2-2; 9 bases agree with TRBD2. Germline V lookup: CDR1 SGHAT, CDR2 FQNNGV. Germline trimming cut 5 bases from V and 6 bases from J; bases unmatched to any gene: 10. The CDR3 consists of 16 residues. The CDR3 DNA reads TGTGCCAGCAGCCATATAGCGGGAGCAGCCCCCGGGGAGCTGTTTTTT. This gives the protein CASSHIAGAAPGELFF.

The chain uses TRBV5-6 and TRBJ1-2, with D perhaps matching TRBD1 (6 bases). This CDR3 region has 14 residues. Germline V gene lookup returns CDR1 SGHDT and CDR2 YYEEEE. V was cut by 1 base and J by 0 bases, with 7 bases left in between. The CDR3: CASSLSGANYGYTF. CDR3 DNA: TGTGCCAGCAGCTTGTCAGGGGCTAACTATGGCTACACCTTC.

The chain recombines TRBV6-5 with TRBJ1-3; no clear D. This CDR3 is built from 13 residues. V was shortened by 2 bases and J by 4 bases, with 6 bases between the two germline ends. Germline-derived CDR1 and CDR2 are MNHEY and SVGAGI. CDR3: CASSYTSGNTIYF. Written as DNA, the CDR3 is TGTGCCAGCAGTTACACTTCGGGAAACACCATATATTTT.

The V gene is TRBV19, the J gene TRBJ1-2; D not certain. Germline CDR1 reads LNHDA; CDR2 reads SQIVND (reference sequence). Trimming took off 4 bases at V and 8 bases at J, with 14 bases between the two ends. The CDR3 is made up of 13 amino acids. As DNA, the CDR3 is TGTGCCAGTAGTAAAAAGGGAGCCCGGGGCTACACCTTC. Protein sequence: CASSKKGARGYTF.

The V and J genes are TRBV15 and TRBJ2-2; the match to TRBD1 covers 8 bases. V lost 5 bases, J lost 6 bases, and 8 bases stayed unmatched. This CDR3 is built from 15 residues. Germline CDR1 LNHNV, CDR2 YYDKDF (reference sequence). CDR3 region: CATSPRTGFSGELFF. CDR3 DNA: TGTGCCACCAGCCCCCGGACAGGGTTCTCCGGGGAGCTGTTTTTT.

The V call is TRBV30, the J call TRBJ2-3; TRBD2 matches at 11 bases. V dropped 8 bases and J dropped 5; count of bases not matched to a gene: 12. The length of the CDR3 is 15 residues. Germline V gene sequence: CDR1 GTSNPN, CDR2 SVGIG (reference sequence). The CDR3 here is CATQHSGRAVDTQYF. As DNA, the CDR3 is TGTGCCACCCAACATAGCGGGAGGGCCGTAGATACGCAGTATTTT.

CDR3 sequence reads: CASSVSQGYEQYF. DNA of the CDR3: TGTGCCAGCAGCGTAAGTCAGGGCTACGAGCAGTACTTC. The rearrangement links TRBV9 to TRBJ2-7; TRBD1 is a possible D gene (5 bases). V lost 1 base and J lost 3, with 8 bases in between. The CDR3 spans 13 residues. Germline CDR1 SGDLS, CDR2 YYNGEE.

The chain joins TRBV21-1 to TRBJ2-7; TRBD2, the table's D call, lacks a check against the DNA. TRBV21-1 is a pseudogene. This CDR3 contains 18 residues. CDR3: CASSKKVFPTSGSHEQYF. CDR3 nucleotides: TGTGCCAGCAGCAAAAAGGTCTTTCCCACTAGCGGGAGCCACGAGCAGTACTTC.

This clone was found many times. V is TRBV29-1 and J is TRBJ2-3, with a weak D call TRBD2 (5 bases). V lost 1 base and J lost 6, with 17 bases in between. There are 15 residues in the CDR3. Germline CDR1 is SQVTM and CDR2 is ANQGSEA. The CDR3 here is CSVEVVRGPLDTQYF. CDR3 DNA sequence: TGCAGCGTTGAAGTCGTACGGGGTCCCCTCGATACGCAGTATTTT.

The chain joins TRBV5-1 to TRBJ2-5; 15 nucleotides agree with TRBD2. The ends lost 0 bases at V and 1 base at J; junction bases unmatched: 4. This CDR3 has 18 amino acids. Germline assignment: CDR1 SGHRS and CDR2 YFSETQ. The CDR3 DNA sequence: TGCGCCAGCAGCTTGGGAAGGACTAGCGGGGGGGTCCAAGAGACCCAGTACTTC. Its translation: CASSLGRTSGGVQETQYF. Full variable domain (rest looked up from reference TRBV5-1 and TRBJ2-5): KAGVTQTPRYLIKTRGQQVTLSCSPISGHRSVSWYQQTPGQGLQFLFEYFSETQRNKGNFPGRFSGRQFSNSRSEMNVSTLELGDSALYLCASSLGRTSGGVQETQYFGPGTRLLVL.

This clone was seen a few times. Here the CDR3 reads CASSWGVGQPQHF. DNA for the CDR3: TGTGCCAGCAGTTGGGGGGTTGGACAGCCCCAGCATTTT. V and J are TRBV6-1 and TRBJ1-5; D may be TRBD1 (5 bases). CDR3 length: 13 amino acids. V shed 5 bases and J shed 7 bases, with 12 bases lying between them. CDR1 and CDR2 from the germline V gene are MNHNS and SASEGT.

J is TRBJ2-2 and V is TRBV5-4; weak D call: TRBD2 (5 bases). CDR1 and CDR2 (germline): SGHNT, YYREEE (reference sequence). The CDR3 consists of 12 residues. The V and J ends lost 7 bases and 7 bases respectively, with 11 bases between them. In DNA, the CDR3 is TGTGCCAGCGCTTTGGAGGACGGGGAGCTGTTTTTT. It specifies CASALEDGELFF.

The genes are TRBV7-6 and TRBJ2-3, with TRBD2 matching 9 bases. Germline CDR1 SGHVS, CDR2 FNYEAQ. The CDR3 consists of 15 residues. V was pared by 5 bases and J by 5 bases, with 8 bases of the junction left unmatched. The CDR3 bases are TGTGCCAGCAGCCGCGGGACTAGCAAAAAAGATACGCAGTATTTT. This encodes CASSRGTSKKDTQYF.

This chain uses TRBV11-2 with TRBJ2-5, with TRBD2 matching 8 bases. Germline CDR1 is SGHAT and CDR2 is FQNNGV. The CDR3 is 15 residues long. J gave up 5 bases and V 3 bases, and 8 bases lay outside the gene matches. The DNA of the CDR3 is TGTGCCAGCAGCTTCGGGAGGGCCAAGGTCGAGACCCAGTACTTC. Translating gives CASSFGRAKVETQYF.

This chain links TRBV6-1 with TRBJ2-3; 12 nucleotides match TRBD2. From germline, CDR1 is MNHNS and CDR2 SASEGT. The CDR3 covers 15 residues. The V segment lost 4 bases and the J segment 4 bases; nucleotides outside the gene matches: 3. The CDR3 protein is CASSVTSGSPDTQYF. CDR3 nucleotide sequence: TGTGCCAGCAGTGTGACTAGCGGGAGTCCAGATACGCAGTATTTT.

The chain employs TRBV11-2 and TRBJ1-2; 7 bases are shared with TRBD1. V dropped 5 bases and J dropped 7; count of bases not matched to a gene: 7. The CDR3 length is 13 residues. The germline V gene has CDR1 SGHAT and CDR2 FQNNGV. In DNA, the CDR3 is TGTGCCAGCAGCCTTGACAGGGCTGGTGGCTACACCTTC. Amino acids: CASSLDRAGGYTF. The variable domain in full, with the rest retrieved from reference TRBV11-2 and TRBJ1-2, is EAGVAQSPRYKIIEKRQSVAFWCNPISGHATLYWYQQILGQGPKLLIQFQNNGVVDDSQLPKDRFSAERLKGVDSTLKIQPAKLEDSAVYLCASSLDRAGGYTFGSGTRLTVV.

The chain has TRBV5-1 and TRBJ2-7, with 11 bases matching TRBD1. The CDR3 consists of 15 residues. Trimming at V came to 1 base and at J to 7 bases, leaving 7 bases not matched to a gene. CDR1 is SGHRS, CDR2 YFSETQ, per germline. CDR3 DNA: TGCGCCAGCAGCTTGAGGACAGGGGGCGCGGGGGAGCAGTACTTC. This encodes CASSLRTGGAGEQYF. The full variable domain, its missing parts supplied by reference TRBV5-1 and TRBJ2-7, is KAGVTQTPRYLIKTRGQQVTLSCSPISGHRSVSWYQQTPGQGLQFLFEYFSETQRNKGNFPGRFSGRQFSNSRSEMNVSTLELGDSALYLCASSLRTGGAGEQYFGPGTRLTVT.

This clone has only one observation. In DNA, the CDR3 is TGTGCCAGCAGTACGACAGGCCATAGCAATCAGCCCCAGCATTTT. It specifies CASSTTGHSNQPQHF. V usage is TRBV28 and J usage is TRBJ1-5; D is perhaps TRBD1 (6 bases). V was cut by 5 bases and J by 0 bases, with 11 bases left in between. The CDR3 has 15 amino acids. CDR1 and CDR2 (germline): MDHEN, SYDVKM.